This TCR beta chain was obtained from a study of a mutant IDH1 vaccine in newly diagnosed glioma. The protocol was immunoSEQ multiplex PCR, while the TCRdb copy is restricted to in-frame clones and leaves out a portion. The sample lists about 41,000 clones, over 70% occurring once. As for time point: week 23, last vaccination. One vaccine dose held 300 ug of mutant IDH1 20-mer peptide and came with topical imiquimod. The CDR3 is 15 residues long. Looked up from germline, CDR1 is MNHNS and CDR2 is SASEGT. V shed 3 bases and J shed 12 bases, with 21 bases lying between them. Details on this clone: Its antigen is unidentified.

Sequencing was performed on PBMCs, taken from a glioma patient whose treatment included an IDH1 peptide vaccine. This sequence originates from a woman between 40 and 55 years old with glioma. Some clones in this sample may be carry-over from other donors' samples. V and J are TRBV6-1 and TRBJ2-1; TRBD1 might be the D (6 bases). The CDR3 region is CASSEKVGTNFGQFF. The CDR3 DNA follows: TGTGCCAGCAGTGAGAAGGTGGGGACAAATTTTGGGCAGTTCTTC.